The present TCR beta chain was sequenced within a study of T cells in Graves' hyperthyroidism and ophthalmopathy. About the study: Peripheral blood was taken when the disease was first diagnosed, before any treatment began.

If no ophthalmopathy progression occurred within 18 months, Graves' hyperthyroidism was stable. Diagnosis of hyperthyroidism was new in patients aged 18 to 65, and its duration was under 2 months. Per the germline V gene, CDR1 is SGHVS and CDR2 is FQNEAQ. Germline trimming cut 2 bases from V and 14 bases from J; bases unmatched to any gene: 8. This CDR3 is 14 amino acids long. Researchers amplified the TCR beta CDR3 regions from RNA transcripts. A first-round RT-PCR of the TCR CDR3 used the HTBI primer set. MiXCR was run by TCRdb on the multiplex PCR reads, yielding one entry per CDR3 protein. The sample yields roughly 330,000 distinct CDR3 sequences, 16% seen once. This clonotype turned up a few times.

The receptor's source is a man between 25 and 39 years old with Graves' hyperthyroidism. Sequencing was done on a sample of blood. The chain couples TRBV7-8 to TRBJ2-1; TRBD2 agrees at 11 bases. CDR3 DNA sequence: TGTGCCAGCAGCTTACTAGGAGTAGCGGGAGGGAAGTTCTTC. This gives the protein CASSLLGVAGGKFF.